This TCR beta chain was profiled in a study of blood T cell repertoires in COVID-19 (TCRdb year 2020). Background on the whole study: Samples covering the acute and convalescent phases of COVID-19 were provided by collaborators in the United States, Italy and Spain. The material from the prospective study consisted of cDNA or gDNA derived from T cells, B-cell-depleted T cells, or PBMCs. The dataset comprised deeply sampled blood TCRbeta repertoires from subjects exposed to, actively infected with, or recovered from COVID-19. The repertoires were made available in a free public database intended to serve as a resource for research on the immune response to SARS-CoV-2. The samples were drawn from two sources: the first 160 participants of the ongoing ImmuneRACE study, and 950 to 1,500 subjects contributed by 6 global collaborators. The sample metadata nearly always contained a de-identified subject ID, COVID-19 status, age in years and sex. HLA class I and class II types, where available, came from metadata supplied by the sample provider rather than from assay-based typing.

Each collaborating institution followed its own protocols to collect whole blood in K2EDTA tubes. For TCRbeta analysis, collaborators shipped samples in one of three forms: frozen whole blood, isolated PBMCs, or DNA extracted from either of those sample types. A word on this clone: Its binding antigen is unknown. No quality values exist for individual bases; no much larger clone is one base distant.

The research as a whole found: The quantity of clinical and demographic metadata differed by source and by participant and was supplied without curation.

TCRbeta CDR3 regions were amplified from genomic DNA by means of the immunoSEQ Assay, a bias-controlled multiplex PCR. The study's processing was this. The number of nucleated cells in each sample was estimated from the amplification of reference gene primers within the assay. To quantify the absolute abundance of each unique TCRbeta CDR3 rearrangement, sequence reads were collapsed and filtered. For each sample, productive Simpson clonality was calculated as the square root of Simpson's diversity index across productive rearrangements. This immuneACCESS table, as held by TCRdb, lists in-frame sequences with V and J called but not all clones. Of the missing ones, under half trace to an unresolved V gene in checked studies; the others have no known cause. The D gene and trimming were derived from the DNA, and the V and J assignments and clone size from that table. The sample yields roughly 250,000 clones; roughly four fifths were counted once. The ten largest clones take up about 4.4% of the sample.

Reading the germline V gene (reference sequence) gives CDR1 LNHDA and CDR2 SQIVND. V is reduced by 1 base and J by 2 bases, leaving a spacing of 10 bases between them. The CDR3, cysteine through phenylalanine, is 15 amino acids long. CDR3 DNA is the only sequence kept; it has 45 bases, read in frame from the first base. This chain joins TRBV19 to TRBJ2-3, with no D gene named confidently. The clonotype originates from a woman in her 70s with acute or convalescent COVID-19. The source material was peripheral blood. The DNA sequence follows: TGTGCCAGTAGTATAGGCATCTACTTCACAGATACGCAGTATTTT. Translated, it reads CASSIGIYFTDTQYF.